The 16 T cell receptor beta chains reported below all come from one sample, sequenced in a study of cytomegalovirus exposure and HLA in healthy donors. Researchers ran the PCR with 60 Vbeta and 13 Jbeta primers. The table came from immunoSEQ multiplex PCR; TCRdb's copy has only in-frame clones and leaves some out. The table lists about 160,000 clones, around three quarters of them singletons. Sequenced input: PBMCs. These receptors were obtained from a man aged 35-49 years in good health and CMV-seronegative.

Note on this clone: The junction and the germline gene differ at one end; a read error may be behind it. This sequence joins TRBV7-8 and TRBJ2-4; tentatively, D is TRBD1 (6 bases). The V gene's germline CDR1 is SGHVS and CDR2 FQNEAQ. The CDR3 extends over 15 amino acids. The CDR3 DNA follows: TGTGCCAGCAGCCGAGAACGGACAGCTAAAAACAGTCAGTACTTC. This translates into CASSRERTAKNSQYF.

The genes are TRBV7-6 and TRBJ1-6; TRBD1 aligns across 8 bases. Losses at the gene ends were 3 bases for V and 9 bases for J; bases not matched to a gene: 4. Looked up from germline, CDR1 is SGHVS and CDR2 is FNYEAQ. The CDR3 length is 14 residues. The DNA of the CDR3 is TGTGCCAGCAGCTTCGGACAGGGAACTTCACCCCTCCACTTT. This sequence encodes CASSFGQGTSPLHF.

V and J are TRBV6-1 and TRBJ2-7, with 7 positions matching TRBD2. The J segment lost 6 bases and the V segment lost 2 bases, leaving 7 bases of the junction unmatched. This CDR3 comprises 14 residues. Germline CDR1 and CDR2: MNHNS and SASEGT. This CDR3 is CASSENQGGSEQYV. CDR3 DNA: TGTGCCAGCAGTGAAAACCAGGGAGGGAGCGAGCAGTACGTC.

The V call is TRBV30, the J call TRBJ2-1; 10 bases align to TRBD2. Germline V lookup: CDR1 GTSNPN, CDR2 SVGIG (reference sequence). V shed 2 bases, J shed 9 bases, and the junction held 10 bases outside the gene matches. This CDR3 is built from 15 residues. CDR3 coding DNA: TGTGCCTGGAGTAGTCCTAGCGGGAGATTGAGTGAGCAGTTCTTC. This translates into CAWSSPSGRLSEQFF.

In its sample, this clone was seen once. V is TRBV7-2 and J is TRBJ2-2; no definite D call. There are 15 residues in the CDR3. Per germline, CDR1 SGHTA and CDR2 FQGNSA. The V gene lost 2 bases and the J gene lost 4 bases, with 11 bases spanning the gap. The CDR3 nucleotides read TGTGCCAGCAGCTTAAGTGTCAGTCCCACCGGGGAGCTGTTTTTT. This translates into CASSLSVSPTGELFF.

The V call is TRBV5-1, the J call TRBJ2-3; 14 positions agree with TRBD2. The CDR3 contains 18 residues. With V trimmed by 5 bases and J by 0 bases, 8 bases remained unmatched. Germline assignment: CDR1 SGHRS and CDR2 YFSETQ. CDR3: CASSFGLAGGPSTDTQYF. In nucleotides, the CDR3 is TGCGCCAGCAGTTTCGGACTAGCGGGAGGCCCCAGCACAGATACGCAGTATTTT.

V usage is TRBV7-9 and J usage is TRBJ1-2; D is possibly TRBD1 (5 bases). Germline-derived CDR1 and CDR2 are SEHNR and FQNEAQ (reference sequence). The CDR3 runs 13 residues. V lost 6 bases to trimming and J lost 4 bases, with 12 bases between them. The CDR3 DNA reads as TGTGCCAGCAGTCCGGCGGGGGTCTATGGCTACACCTTC. Its translation is CASSPAGVYGYTF.

V gene TRBV28 combines with J gene TRBJ1-2; TRBD1 might be the D (6 bases). The CDR3 totals 13 residues. V was pared by 5 bases and J by 8 bases, with 15 bases between. CDR1 and CDR2 (germline): MDHEN, SYDVKM. In DNA, the CDR3 is TGTGCCAGCAGTCGACAGGATCTTAAAGGCTACACCTTC. Its protein product is CASSRQDLKGYTF.

This clone was found a few times. This sequence joins TRBV28 and TRBJ2-4, with TRBD1 matching over 8 bases. The CDR3 is 13 amino acids. V shed 6 bases and J 8 bases; nucleotides not matched to a gene: 6. CDR1 is MDHEN and CDR2 is SYDVKM in the germline V gene. CDR3 loop: CASSHGQGYIQYF. DNA of the CDR3: TGTGCCAGCAGCCACGGACAGGGATACATTCAGTACTTC.

The V call is TRBV28, the J call TRBJ1-5; D might be TRBD1 (6 bases). Germline CDR1 MDHEN, CDR2 SYDVKM. The CDR3 runs 15 residues. V lost 6 bases and J lost 3, with 15 bases in between. The CDR3 bases are TGTGCCAGCAGCCTAGGGACACTTAACAATCAGCCCCAGCATTTT. This gives the protein CASSLGTLNNQPQHF.

The chain links TRBV5-1 to TRBJ2-7; TRBD2 might be the D (5 bases). The V end lost 0 bases, the J end lost 2 bases, and 9 bases lay between the germline ends. Germline V CDR1 and CDR2: SGHRS, YFSETQ. This CDR3 contains 14 residues. DNA of the CDR3: TGCGCCAGCAGCTTGGGAGCGGCTACCTACGAGCAGTACTTC. Protein: CASSLGAATYEQYF.

The rearrangement links TRBV28 to TRBJ1-1; 9 bases are shared with TRBD1. The J segment lost 10 bases and the V segment lost 5 bases, leaving 14 bases of the junction unmatched. CDR3 size: 15 residues. Germline CDR1 MDHEN, CDR2 SYDVKM. DNA of the CDR3: TGTGCCAGCAGTCCAAACCTCCGGGACAGGGATCGAGCTTTCTTT. Protein sequence: CASSPNLRDRDRAFF.

This sequence joins TRBV14 and TRBJ1-1; D not resolved. This CDR3 has 14 residues. CDR1 SGHDN and CDR2 FVKESK come from the germline V gene. Trimming removed 4 bases from V and 0 bases from J, with 9 bases in between. The CDR3 DNA sequence: TGTGCCAGCAGCCTCGGGAGGATGAACACTGAAGCTTTCTTT. Protein sequence: CASSLGRMNTEAFF.

The chain is built from TRBV5-1 and TRBJ2-3, with D tentatively TRBD2 (7 bases). Germline V gene sequence: CDR1 SGHRS, CDR2 YFSETQ. The length of the CDR3 is 14 residues. Trimming pared 0 bases from V and 5 bases from J, leaving 10 bases between. The CDR3 spells CASSLEGGGDTQYF. CDR3 DNA sequence: TGCGCCAGCAGCTTGGAGGGAGGGGGAGATACGCAGTATTTT. The full variable domain, its missing parts supplied by reference TRBV5-1 and TRBJ2-3, is KAGVTQTPRYLIKTRGQQVTLSCSPISGHRSVSWYQQTPGQGLQFLFEYFSETQRNKGNFPGRFSGRQFSNSRSEMNVSTLELGDSALYLCASSLEGGGDTQYFGPGTRLTVL.

V and J are TRBV2 and TRBJ2-7; 14 bases align to TRBD2. The CDR3 has 15 residues. V shed 10 bases, J shed 0 bases, and the junction held 5 bases outside the gene matches. Germline-derived CDR1 and CDR2 are SNHLY and FYNNEI. The CDR3 region is CATGTSGGSSYEQYF. CDR3 coding DNA: TGTGCCACCGGGACTAGCGGGGGAAGCTCCTACGAGCAGTACTTC.

V is TRBV6-5 and J is TRBJ1-1; no clear D. V was pared by 4 bases and J by 1 base, with 4 bases between. Germline CDR1 is MNHEY and CDR2 is SVGAGI. The CDR3 totals 12 residues. Here the CDR3 reads CASSSQNTEAFF. CDR3 DNA sequence: TGTGCCAGCAGTTCCCAGAACACTGAAGCTTTCTTT.